Each of the 6 T cell receptor beta chains below was sequenced from the same sample in a study of technical replicates of blood from several donors. Only in-frame clones appear in the TCRdb table, and some are missing; sequencing was by immunoSEQ multiplex PCR. The table records approximately 51,000 clones, 85% to 95% of them present only once. Sequencing was carried out using PBMCs. These TCRs come from a human donor in good health. Some clones in this sample may be carry-over from other donors' samples.

The chain has TRBV2 and TRBJ1-2, with D perhaps TRBD1 (5 bases). This CDR3 is built from 15 residues. Germline CDR1 and CDR2: SNHLY and FYNNEI. V was cut by 8 bases and J by 5 bases, with 21 bases left in between. The CDR3 spells CASDPLGQGGYGYTF. CDR3 DNA: TGTGCCAGCGATCCCCTGGGGCAGGGAGGGTATGGCTACACCTTC. The full variable domain, rest sourced from reference TRBV2 and TRBJ1-2, is EPEVTQTPSHQVTQMGQEVILRCVPISNHLYFYWYRQILGQKVEFLVSFYNNEISEKSEIFDDQFSVERPDGSNFTLKIRSTKLEDSAMYFCASDPLGQGGYGYTFGSGTRLTVV.

Only a few counts were recorded for this clone. The rearrangement links TRBV13 to TRBJ2-7, with 8 bases fitting TRBD2. The germline gives CDR1 PRHDT, CDR2 FYEKMQ (reference sequence). The J segment lost 5 bases and the V segment lost 5 bases, leaving 11 bases of the junction unmatched. The CDR3 contains 15 residues. The CDR3 nucleotides are TGTGCCAGCAGCCAGACCGGGAGGGTCGGGAACGAGCAGTACTTC. It translates to CASSQTGRVGNEQYF.

This chain links TRBV4-1 with TRBJ2-1; 11 nucleotides line up with TRBD2. This CDR3 comprises 20 residues. V dropped 3 bases and J dropped 0; count of bases not matched to a gene: 13. Germline V gives CDR1 MGHRA, CDR2 YSYEKL. DNA for the CDR3: TGCGCCAGCAGCCAGGGCGTGCCTAGCGGGGGGCGTGACTCCTACAATGAGCAGTTCTTC. It translates to CASSQGVPSGGRDSYNEQFF.

This clone was seen a single time. CDR3 protein: CASSFTGETQYF. CDR3 sequence (DNA): TGCGCCAGCAGCTTCACCGGGGAGACCCAGTACTTC. The V call is TRBV5-1, the J call TRBJ2-5; D gene uncertain. CDR3 length equals 12 residues. V was clipped by 2 bases and J by 5 bases, with 7 bases between them. Germline V gene lookup returns CDR1 SGHRS and CDR2 YFSETQ. Full variable domain (remainder filled in from reference TRBV5-1 and TRBJ2-5): KAGVTQTPRYLIKTRGQQVTLSCSPISGHRSVSWYQQTPGQGLQFLFEYFSETQRNKGNFPGRFSGRQFSNSRSEMNVSTLELGDSALYLCASSFTGETQYFGPGTRLLVL.

The J gene is TRBJ2-7, the V gene TRBV29-1, with 10 bases identical to TRBD2. Germline CDR1 SQVTM, CDR2 ANQGSEA. The CDR3 runs to 12 residues. V lost 6 bases, J lost 7 bases, and 6 bases stayed unmatched. The CDR3 DNA follows: TGCAGCGTCCTAGCGGGAGTCGGGGAGCAGTACTTC. Residues: CSVLAGVGEQYF.

This chain joins TRBV30 and TRBJ2-5, with D possibly TRBD2 on 6 matching bases. The J call may be mistaken, given a closer DNA end match to TRBJ2-7. Germline loops: CDR1 GTSNPN, CDR2 SVGIG (reference sequence). CDR3 length equals 12 residues. CDR3 nucleotide sequence: TGTGCCGGAGGGGCAGGGACCCACGAGCAGTACTTC. Protein product: CAGGAGTHEQYF.